This TCR beta chain was documented in a study of T cells after yellow fever vaccination. The CDR3 has 14 amino acids. The trim removed 6 bases at V and 1 base at J, leaving 4 bases unmatched. In germline, CDR1 is MNHEY, CDR2 SVGAGI. TCRdb ran MiXCR on the 5' RACE reads and lists one entry per CDR3 protein. The data contain some 340,000 distinct CDR3 sequences, around a tenth of them singletons. This clonotype was found a few times. The chain has TRBV6-5 and TRBJ2-5, with 8 nucleotides matching TRBD2. The sample was CD4+ T cells sorted from PBMCs, taken 45 days after the yellow fever booster vaccination. The source of this sequence is a man aged 18 to 35 who received the YFV17D yellow fever vaccine. Here the CDR3 reads CASSSGGPQETQYF. DNA of the CDR3: TGTGCCAGCAGCAGCGGGGGCCCCCAAGAGACCCAGTACTTC.